This passage covers 21 T cell receptor beta chains from one sample sequenced in a study of patients and donors after allogeneic stem cell transplantation. TCRdb redid the calling of the RT-PCR reads with MiXCR, one entry per CDR3 protein. The sample shows approximately 160,000 distinct CDR3 sequences, 25% to 35% of them seen only once. The source material was blood, either unsorted or a sorted T cell fraction (not recorded which). Receptors were obtained from a human donor who was either an allogeneic HSCT recipient or a stem cell or donor lymphocyte infusion donor (not recorded which). It is not recorded whose cells these are; they may come from a transplant donor.

This chain connects TRBV25-1 to TRBJ2-4, with D perhaps given as TRBD1 or TRBD2 (6 bases each). Germline values: CDR1 MGHDK, CDR2 SYGVNS. V lost 8 bases and J 7 bases, leaving 24 bases between the germline ends. This CDR3 contains 16 residues. Here the CDR3 reads CASSPGQGGTLNIQYF. CDR3 sequence (DNA): TGTGCCAGCTCTCCGGGACAAGGGGGGACCCTCAACATTCAGTACTTC.

The chain employs TRBV9 and TRBJ2-1, with D tentatively TRBD1 (6 bases). Trimming pared 3 bases from V and 0 bases from J, leaving 10 bases between. Germline V gives CDR1 SGDLS, CDR2 YYNGEE. The CDR3 sequence is 15 residues long. This CDR3 reads CASSEGVSSYNEQFF. Here the CDR3 DNA reads TGTGCCAGCAGCGAGGGGGTAAGCTCCTACAATGAGCAGTTCTTC.

The chain has TRBV5-4 and TRBJ1-6; 9 bases fit TRBD1. Germline lookup yields CDR1 SGHNT and CDR2 YYREEE (reference sequence). V was clipped by 4 bases and J by 10 bases; unmatched bases: 12. This CDR3 is 16 amino acids long. The CDR3 coding sequence is TGTGCCAGCAGCCCAGCCCCGGGACAGGGTTCGTCACCCCTCCACTTT. Protein product: CASSPAPGQGSSPLHF.

The chain is built from TRBV5-6 and TRBJ2-7; D perhaps matches TRBD1 (6 bases). There are 15 residues in the CDR3. Trimming shortened V by 4 bases and J by 4 bases, and 18 bases separated the two germline ends. Germline CDR1 reads SGHDT; CDR2 reads YYEEEE. CDR3 in DNA: TGTGCCAGCAGCCCCCTCAGGGGCAGAGGATACGAGCAGTACTTC. Its protein is CASSPLRGRGYEQYF.

This clonotype was found a few times. The rearrangement joins TRBV15 to TRBJ1-2; D not resolved. The CDR3 has 12 amino acids. Trimming removed 1 base at V and 4 bases at J, with 4 bases between. Germline CDR1 reads LNHNV; CDR2 reads YYDKDF (reference sequence). CDR3 loop: CATSRAAYGYTF. DNA of the CDR3: TGTGCCACCAGCAGAGCGGCCTATGGCTACACCTTC.

The chain joins TRBV15 to TRBJ1-4; D call uncertain. V shed 3 bases and J shed 12 bases, with 14 bases lying between them. CDR3 size: 13 residues. Germline V gene data show CDR1 as LNHNV and CDR2 as YYDKDF (reference sequence). This chain's CDR3 is CATSSSKARQLFF. The CDR3 DNA follows: TGTGCCACCAGCAGTTCGAAGGCGCGCCAACTGTTTTTT.

The table lists this clonotype with a few counts. The V call is TRBV7-9, the J call TRBJ2-7, with 12 bases identical to TRBD2. The CDR3 runs to 16 residues. The germline CDR1 and CDR2 sequences are SEHNR and FQNEAQ (reference sequence). The V segment lost 4 bases and the J segment 0 bases; nucleotides outside the gene matches: 4. CDR3 in amino acids: CASSSSTSGSSYEQYF. Written as DNA, the CDR3 is TGTGCCAGCAGCTCCTCGACTAGCGGGAGCTCCTACGAGCAGTACTTC.

Only a few counts were recorded for this clonotype. The chain carries TRBV7-9 and TRBJ2-3, with D possibly TRBD2 on 6 matching bases. Trimming shortened V by 5 bases and J by 5 bases, and 17 bases separated the two germline ends. The CDR3 has 15 residues. Per germline, CDR1 SEHNR and CDR2 FQNEAQ (reference sequence). The CDR3 sequence: CASSKGDVGGDTQYF. DNA for the CDR3: TGTGCCAGCAGCAAAGGCGATGTCGGGGGAGATACGCAGTATTTT.

This clonotype showed up many times. The chain joins TRBV5-4 to TRBJ2-1, with 9 bases lining up with TRBD2. Germline V gene data show CDR1 as SGHNT and CDR2 as YYREEE (reference sequence). The CDR3 length is 15 residues. With 0 bases clipped from V and 3 bases from J, the junction kept 1 base outside the gene matches. The CDR3 spells CASSLDSGSYNEQFF. The CDR3 DNA reads as TGTGCCAGCAGCTTGGATAGCGGGAGCTACAATGAGCAGTTCTTC.

The V gene is TRBV18, the J gene TRBJ2-5, with D perhaps TRBD1 (5 bases). V lost 0 bases to trimming and J lost 5 bases, with 10 bases between them. Germline V CDR1 and CDR2: KGHSH, LQKENI. The length of the CDR3 is 14 residues. In DNA form, the CDR3 reads TGTGCCAGCTCACCACCCTCAGGGATTGAGACCCAGTACTTC. As protein: CASSPPSGIETQYF.

The J gene is TRBJ2-1, the V gene TRBV4-2, with D possibly matching TRBD2 (5 bases). CDR3 length: 12 amino acids. The V gene lost 5 bases and the J gene lost 8 bases, with 10 bases spanning the gap. From germline, CDR1 is LGHNA and CDR2 YNFKEQ. CDR3 amino acids: CASSGRGDEQFF. CDR3 sequence (DNA): TGTGCCAGCAGCGGACGGGGAGATGAGCAGTTCTTC.

The V and J genes are TRBV5-1 and TRBJ1-2, with TRBD1 identical over 10 bases. Per germline, CDR1 SGHRS and CDR2 YFSETQ. The CDR3 length is 14 residues. With 6 bases clipped from V and 2 bases from J, the junction kept 4 bases outside the gene matches. CDR3 residues: CASTLGQGNYGYTF. CDR3 DNA: TGCGCCAGCACCCTGGGACAGGGGAACTATGGCTACACCTTC.

In this sample, this clonotype turned up a few times. The rearrangement uses TRBV25-1 and TRBJ2-7; 7 positions match TRBD1. The V gene end was trimmed by 5 bases and the J gene end by 3 bases; junction bases not matched to a gene: 7. This CDR3 has 14 residues. The germline CDR1 and CDR2 sequences are MGHDK and SYGVNS. CDR3 protein: CASSRTGSFYEQYF. The DNA for the CDR3 is TGTGCCAGCAGTCGGACAGGATCCTTCTACGAGCAGTACTTC.

This clonotype was observed a few times. The chain combines TRBV10-3 with TRBJ1-5; no reliable D call. Between the trimmed V and J ends, which lost 0 bases and 0 bases, there was a span of 9 bases. Germline CDR1 ENHRY, CDR2 SYGVKD. The CDR3 length is 16 residues. The DNA of the CDR3 is TGTGCCATCAGTGAGTCGACGATGTATAGCAATCAGCCCCAGCATTTT. Translating gives CAISESTMYSNQPQHF.

This clonotype was detected only a few times. This rearrangement joins TRBV7-2 to TRBJ2-5, with D uncertain. The germline gives CDR1 SGHTA, CDR2 FQGNSA. The CDR3 spans 13 residues. V lost 2 bases and J lost 5, with 9 bases in between. This CDR3 is CASSLSGWETQYF. The DNA of the CDR3 is TGTGCCAGCAGCTTAAGTGGATGGGAGACCCAGTACTTC. The whole variable domain, filled in from reference TRBV7-2 and TRBJ2-5, reads GAGVSQSPSNKVTEKGKDVELRCDPISGHTALYWYRQSLGQGLEFLIYFQGNSAPDKSGLPSDRFSAERTGGSVSTLTIQRTQQEDSAVYLCASSLSGWETQYFGPGTRLLVL.

The V and J genes are TRBV3-1 and TRBJ2-7, with 10 bases matching TRBD2. Germline CDR1 reads LGHDT; CDR2 reads YNNKEL (reference sequence). V lost 8 bases, J lost 3 bases, and 7 bases stayed unmatched. The CDR3 has 14 residues. CDR3 nucleotide sequence: TGTGCCAGCGCCAGGACTAGCGGCTTCTACGAGCAGTACTTC. Residues: CASARTSGFYEQYF.

This chain joins TRBV24-1 and TRBJ2-1; TRBD2 might be the D (5 bases). The CDR3 consists of 14 residues. Per the germline V gene, CDR1 is KGHDR and CDR2 is SFDVKD. Trimming removed 1 base from V and 8 bases from J, with 11 bases in between. This chain's CDR3 is CATSDLRGSDEQFF. For the CDR3, the DNA is TGTGCCACCAGTGATTTAAGAGGGTCGGATGAGCAGTTCTTC.

The J gene is TRBJ1-6, the V gene TRBV10-3; 9 bases match TRBD1. The germline V gene encodes CDR1 ENHRY and CDR2 SYGVKD. The CDR3 spans 13 residues. V shed 10 bases, J shed 8 bases, and the junction held 6 bases outside the gene matches. This CDR3 is CATGTGYDSPLHF. The CDR3, as DNA: TGTGCCACCGGGACAGGGTACGATTCACCCCTCCACTTT.

This clonotype was counted at least ten times. The V gene is TRBV29-1, the J gene TRBJ1-2, with D hard to call. Trimming removed 6 bases at V and 3 bases at J, with 14 bases between. Germline CDR1 is SQVTM and CDR2 is ANQGSEA. This CDR3 spans 13 amino acids. The CDR3 is CSVDTDGHYGYTF. CDR3 DNA sequence: TGCAGCGTAGATACCGACGGCCACTATGGCTACACCTTC.

V gene TRBV12-3 or TRBV12-4 combines with J gene TRBJ2-2, with 10 bases matching TRBD2. The V and J ends lost 6 bases and 2 bases, in that order; junction bases with no gene match: 3. This CDR3 spans 15 amino acids. CDR3 in DNA: TGTGCCAGCAGCTCTAGCGGGAGAAACACCGGGGAGCTGTTTTTT. Translating gives CASSSSGRNTGELFF.

In its sample, this clonotype was seen a few times. The J gene is TRBJ1-6, the V gene TRBV9; D not certain. The germline V gene encodes CDR1 SGDLS and CDR2 YYNGEE. This CDR3 spans 12 amino acids. The V end lost 5 bases, the J end lost 7 bases, and 7 bases lay between the germline ends. This chain's CDR3 is CASSSNNSPLHF. The CDR3 DNA reads TGTGCCAGCAGTAGTAACAATTCACCCCTCCACTTT.